The entry that follows covers one T cell receptor beta chain sequence. Its antigen remains unidentified. This specimen belongs to a study of cytomegalovirus exposure and HLA in healthy donors. In the study overall: About 179 million T cells yielded some 120 million unique TCR beta sequences in earlier analysis. Counted in an early data release were approximately 85 million unique TCRs from HLA-typed donors. Findings and caveats of the study: Other equally common chains were less clonally expanded than HLA-associated TCR beta chains, a later analysis showed. Roughly uniform sequencing depth across donors was assumed, possibly incorrectly.

The PCR employed 60 Vbeta primers together with 13 Jbeta primers. Sequenced by immunoSEQ multiplex PCR; TCRdb stores in-frame clones only, minus some. In the table there are 160,000 or so clones, over 70% of which are singletons. Germline CDR1 is SGHVS and CDR2 is FQNEAQ. Deletions cut 1 base from V and 6 bases from J, with 10 bases between. The CDR3 consists of 13 residues. The sequencing sample was made of PBMCs. This sequence originates from a woman aged 30 to 39 in good health and CMV-seronegative. The chain recombines TRBV7-8 with TRBJ2-7, with a tentative D call TRBD2 (5 bases). The CDR3 sequence is CASSLVGGGEQYF. The CDR3 DNA reads as TGTGCCAGCAGCTTAGTCGGAGGAGGCGAGCAGTACTTC.